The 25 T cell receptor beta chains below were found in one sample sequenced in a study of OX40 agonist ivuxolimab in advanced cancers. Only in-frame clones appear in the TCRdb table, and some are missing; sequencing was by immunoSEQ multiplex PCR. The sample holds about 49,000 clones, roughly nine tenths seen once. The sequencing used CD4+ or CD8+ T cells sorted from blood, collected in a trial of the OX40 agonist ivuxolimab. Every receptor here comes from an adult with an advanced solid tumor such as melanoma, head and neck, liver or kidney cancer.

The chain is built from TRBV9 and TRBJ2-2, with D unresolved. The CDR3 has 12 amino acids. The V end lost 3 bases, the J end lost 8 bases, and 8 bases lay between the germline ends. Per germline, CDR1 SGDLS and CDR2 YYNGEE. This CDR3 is CASSAAWGELFF. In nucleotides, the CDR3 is TGTGCCAGCAGCGCCGCTTGGGGGGAGCTGTTTTTT.

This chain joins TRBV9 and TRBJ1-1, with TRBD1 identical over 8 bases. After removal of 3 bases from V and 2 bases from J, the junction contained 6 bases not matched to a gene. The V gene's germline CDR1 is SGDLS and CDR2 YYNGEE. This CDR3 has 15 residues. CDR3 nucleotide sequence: TGTGCCAGCAGCGAATTAACAGGGGGTAACACTGAAGCTTTCTTT. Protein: CASSELTGGNTEAFF.

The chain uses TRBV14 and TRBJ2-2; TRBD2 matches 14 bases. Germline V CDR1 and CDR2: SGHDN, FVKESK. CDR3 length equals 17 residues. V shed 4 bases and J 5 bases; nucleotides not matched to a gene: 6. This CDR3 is CASSPSTSGRGTGELFF. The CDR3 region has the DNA TGTGCCAGCAGCCCGTCGACTAGCGGGAGGGGAACCGGGGAGCTGTTTTTT.

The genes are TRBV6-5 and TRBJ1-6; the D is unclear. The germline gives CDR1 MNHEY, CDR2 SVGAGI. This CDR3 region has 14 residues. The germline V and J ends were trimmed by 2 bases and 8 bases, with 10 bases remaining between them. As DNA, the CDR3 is TGTGCCAGCAGTTACGCGATAACCGATTCACCCCTCCACTTT. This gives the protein CASSYAITDSPLHF.

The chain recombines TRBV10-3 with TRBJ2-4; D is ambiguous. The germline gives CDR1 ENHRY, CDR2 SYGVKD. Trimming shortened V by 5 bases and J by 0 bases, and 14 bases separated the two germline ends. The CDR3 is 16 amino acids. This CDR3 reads CAISPPSPLAKNIQYF. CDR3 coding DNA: TGTGCCATCAGTCCACCCTCACCTCTAGCCAAAAACATTCAGTACTTC.

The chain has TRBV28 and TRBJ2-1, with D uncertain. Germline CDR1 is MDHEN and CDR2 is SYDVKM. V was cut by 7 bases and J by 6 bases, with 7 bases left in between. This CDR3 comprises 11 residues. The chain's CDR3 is CASISGNEQFF. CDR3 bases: TGTGCCAGCATTTCAGGCAATGAGCAGTTCTTC.

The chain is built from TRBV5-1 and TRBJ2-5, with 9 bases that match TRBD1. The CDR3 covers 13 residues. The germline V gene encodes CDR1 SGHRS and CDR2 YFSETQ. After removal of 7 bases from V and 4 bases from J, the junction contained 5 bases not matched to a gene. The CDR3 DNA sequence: TGCGCCAGCGGACAGGGGTCAGGAGAGACCCAGTACTTC. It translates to CASGQGSGETQYF.

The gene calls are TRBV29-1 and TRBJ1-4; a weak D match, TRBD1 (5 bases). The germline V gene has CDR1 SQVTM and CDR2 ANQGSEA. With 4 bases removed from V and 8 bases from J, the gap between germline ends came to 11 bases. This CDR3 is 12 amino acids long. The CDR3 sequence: CSVVGQGEKLFF. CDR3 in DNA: TGCAGCGTTGTCGGGCAGGGAGAAAAACTGTTTTTT.

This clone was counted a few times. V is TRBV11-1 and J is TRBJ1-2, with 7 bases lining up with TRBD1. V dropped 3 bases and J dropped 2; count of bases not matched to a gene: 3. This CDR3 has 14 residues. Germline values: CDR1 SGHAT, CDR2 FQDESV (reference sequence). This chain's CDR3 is CASSFRTGNYGYTF. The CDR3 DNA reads TGTGCCAGCAGCTTTCGGACAGGAAACTATGGCTACACCTTC. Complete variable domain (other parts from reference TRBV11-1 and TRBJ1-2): EAEVAQSPRYKITEKSQAVAFWCDPISGHATLYWYRQILGQGPELLVQFQDESVVDDSQLPKDRFSAERLKGVDSTLKIQPAELGDSAMYLCASSFRTGNYGYTFGSGTRLTVV.

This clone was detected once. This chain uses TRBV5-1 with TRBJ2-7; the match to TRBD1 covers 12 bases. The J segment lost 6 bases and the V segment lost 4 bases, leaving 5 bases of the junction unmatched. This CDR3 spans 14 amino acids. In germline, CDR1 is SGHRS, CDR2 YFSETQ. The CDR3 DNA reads TGCGCCAGCAGCCCGGGACAGGGGGCCGTCGAGCAGTACTTC. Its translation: CASSPGQGAVEQYF.

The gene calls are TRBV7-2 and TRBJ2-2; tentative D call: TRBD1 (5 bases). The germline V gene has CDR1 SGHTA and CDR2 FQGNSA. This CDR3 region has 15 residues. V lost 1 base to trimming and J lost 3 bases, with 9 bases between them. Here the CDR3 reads CASSLGWTHTGELFF. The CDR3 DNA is TGTGCCAGCAGCTTAGGCTGGACACACACCGGGGAGCTGTTTTTT.

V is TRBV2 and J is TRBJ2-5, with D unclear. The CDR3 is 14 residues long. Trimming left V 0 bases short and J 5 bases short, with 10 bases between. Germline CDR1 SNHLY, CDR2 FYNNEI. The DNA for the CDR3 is TGTGCCAGCAGTGAAGCGCCCGCGCGGGAGACCCAGTACTTC. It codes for CASSEAPARETQYF.

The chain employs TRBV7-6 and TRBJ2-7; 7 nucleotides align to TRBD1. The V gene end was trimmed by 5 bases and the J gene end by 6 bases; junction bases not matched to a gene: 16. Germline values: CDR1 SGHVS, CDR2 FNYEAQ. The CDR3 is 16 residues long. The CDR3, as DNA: TGTGCCAGCAGCCCGATTCCCGACAGGGAGATTTCCGAGCAGTACTTC. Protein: CASSPIPDREISEQYF. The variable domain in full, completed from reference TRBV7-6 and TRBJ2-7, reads GAGVSQSPRYKVTKRGQDVALRCDPISGHVSLYWYRQALGQGPEFLTYFNYEAQQDKSGLPNDRFSAERPEGSISTLTIQRTEQRDSAMYRCASSPIPDREISEQYFGPGTRLTVT.

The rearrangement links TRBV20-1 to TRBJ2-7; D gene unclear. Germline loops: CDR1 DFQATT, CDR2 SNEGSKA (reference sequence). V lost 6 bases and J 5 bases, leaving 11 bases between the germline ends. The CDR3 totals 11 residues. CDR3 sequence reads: CSARPGNEQYF. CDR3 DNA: TGCAGTGCCCGGCCTGGGAACGAGCAGTACTTC.

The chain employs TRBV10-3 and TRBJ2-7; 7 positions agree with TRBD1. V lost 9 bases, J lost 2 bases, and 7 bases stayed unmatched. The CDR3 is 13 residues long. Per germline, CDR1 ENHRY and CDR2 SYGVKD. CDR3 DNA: TGTGCCATAACCGAGGGGGCTACCTACGAGCAGTACTTC. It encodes CAITEGATYEQYF.

The CDR3 region has the DNA TGTGCCAGCTCGCAAGGACAGGGTGGCGAAAAACTGTTTTTT. It codes for CASSQGQGGEKLFF. The V call is TRBV18, the J call TRBJ1-4; 8 bases align to TRBD1. Per the germline V gene, CDR1 is KGHSH and CDR2 is LQKENI. The CDR3 has 14 amino acids. The junction had 8 bases not matched to a gene; V was cut back by 6 bases and J by 8 bases. Filled out from reference TRBV18 and TRBJ1-4, the complete variable domain reads NAGVMQNPRHLVRRRGQEARLRCSPMKGHSHVYWYRQLPEEGLKFMVYLQKENIIDESGMPKERFSAEFPKEGPSILRIQQVVRGDSAAYFCASSQGQGGEKLFFGSGTQLSVL.

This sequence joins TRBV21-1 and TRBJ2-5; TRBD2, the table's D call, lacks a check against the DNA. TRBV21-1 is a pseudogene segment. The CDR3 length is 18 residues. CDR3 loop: CASSKAYLFGGQSCCLYF. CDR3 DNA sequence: TGTGCCAGCAGCAAGGCTTACCTTTTTGGAGGGCAGTCCTGTTGTCTGTACTTC.

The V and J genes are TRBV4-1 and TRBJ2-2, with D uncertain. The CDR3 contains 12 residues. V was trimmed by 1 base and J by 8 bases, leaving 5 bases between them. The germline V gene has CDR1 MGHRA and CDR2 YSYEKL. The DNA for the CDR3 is TGCGCCAGCAGCCAAGTTAATGGGGAGCTGTTTTTT. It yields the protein CASSQVNGELFF.

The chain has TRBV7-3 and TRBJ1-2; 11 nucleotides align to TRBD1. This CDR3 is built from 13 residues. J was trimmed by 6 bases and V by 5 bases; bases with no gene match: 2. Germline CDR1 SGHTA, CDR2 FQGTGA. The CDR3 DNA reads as TGTGCCAGCAGCCAGGACAGGGGGCATGGCTACACCTTC. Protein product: CASSQDRGHGYTF.

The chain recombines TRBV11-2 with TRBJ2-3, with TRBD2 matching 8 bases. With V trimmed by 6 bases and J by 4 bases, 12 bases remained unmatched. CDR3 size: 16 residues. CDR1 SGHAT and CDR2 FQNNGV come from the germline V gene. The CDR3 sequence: CASRDPSGGVSDTQYF. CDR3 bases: TGTGCCAGCAGGGACCCAAGCGGGGGCGTTTCAGATACGCAGTATTTT.

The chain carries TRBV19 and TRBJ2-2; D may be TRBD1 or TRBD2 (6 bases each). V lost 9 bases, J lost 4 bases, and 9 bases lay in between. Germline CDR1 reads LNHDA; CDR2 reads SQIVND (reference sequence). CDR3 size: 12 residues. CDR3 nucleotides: TGTGCCAGCAGGGGAGGCACCGGGGAGCTGTTTTTT. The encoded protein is CASRGGTGELFF.

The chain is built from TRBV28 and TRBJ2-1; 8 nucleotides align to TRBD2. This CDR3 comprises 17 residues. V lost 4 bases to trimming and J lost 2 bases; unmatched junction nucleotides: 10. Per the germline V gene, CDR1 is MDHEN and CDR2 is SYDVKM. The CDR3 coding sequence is TGTGCCAGCAGTTCGCGAGCCGGGACTAGGGCCTACAATGAGCAGTTCTTC. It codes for CASSSRAGTRAYNEQFF. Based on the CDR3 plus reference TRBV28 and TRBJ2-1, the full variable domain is DVKVTQSSRYLVKRTGEKVFLECVQDMDHENMFWYRQDPGLGLRLIYFSYDVKMKEKGDIPEGYSVSREKKERFSLILESASTNQTSMYLCASSSRAGTRAYNEQFFGPGTRLTVL.

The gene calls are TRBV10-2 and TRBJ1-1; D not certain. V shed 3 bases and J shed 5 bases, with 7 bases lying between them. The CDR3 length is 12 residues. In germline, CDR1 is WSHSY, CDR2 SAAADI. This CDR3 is CASSEVQTEAFF. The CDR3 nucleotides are TGCGCCAGCAGTGAAGTCCAGACTGAAGCTTTCTTT.

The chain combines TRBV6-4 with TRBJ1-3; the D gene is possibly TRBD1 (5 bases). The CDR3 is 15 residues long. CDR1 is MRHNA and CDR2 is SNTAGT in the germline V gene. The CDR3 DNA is TGTACCTCCCGGGCAGGGTCCCCCAGAGGAAACACCATATATTTT. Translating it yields CTSRAGSPRGNTIYF.

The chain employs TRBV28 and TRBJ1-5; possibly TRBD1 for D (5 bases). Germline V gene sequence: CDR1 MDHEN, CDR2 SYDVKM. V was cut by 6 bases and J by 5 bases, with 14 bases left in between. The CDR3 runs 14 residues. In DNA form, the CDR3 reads TGTGCCAGCAGCTCCCAGGGAGGAGATCAGCCCCAGCATTTT. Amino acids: CASSSQGGDQPQHF.